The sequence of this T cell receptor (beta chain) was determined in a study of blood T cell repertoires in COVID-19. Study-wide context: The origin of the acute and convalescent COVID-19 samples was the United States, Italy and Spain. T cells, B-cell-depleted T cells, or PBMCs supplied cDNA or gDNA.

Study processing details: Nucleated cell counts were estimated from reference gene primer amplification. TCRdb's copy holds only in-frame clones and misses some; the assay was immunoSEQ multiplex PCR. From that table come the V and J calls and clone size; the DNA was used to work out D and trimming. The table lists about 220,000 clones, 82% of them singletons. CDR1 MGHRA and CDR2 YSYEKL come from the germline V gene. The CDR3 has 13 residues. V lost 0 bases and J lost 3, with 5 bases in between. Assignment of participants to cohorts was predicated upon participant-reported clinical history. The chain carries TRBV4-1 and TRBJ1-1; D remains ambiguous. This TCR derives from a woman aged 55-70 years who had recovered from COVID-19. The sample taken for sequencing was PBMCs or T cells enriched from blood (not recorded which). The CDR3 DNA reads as TGCGCCAGCAGCCAAGATCGGGACACTGAAGCTTTCTTT. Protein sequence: CASSQDRDTEAFF.